This T cell receptor (beta chain) emerged from a study of blood T cell repertoires in COVID-19. This table comes from immunoSEQ multiplex PCR, and its TCRdb copy is limited to in-frame clones, with some not included. The sample contains some 99,000 clones, around 90% of which appear only once. This CDR3 comprises 15 residues. The germline gives CDR1 LGHDT, CDR2 YNNKEL (reference sequence). J lost 9 bases, V lost 4 bases, and 9 bases had no gene match. The material sequenced was peripheral blood. The receptor was isolated from a man between 65 and 85 years old with acute or convalescent COVID-19. The rearrangement links TRBV3-1 (or the pseudogene TRBV3-2) to TRBJ1-6; 7 nucleotides agree with TRBD1. The CDR3: CASSPPTGQGSPLHF. As DNA, the CDR3 is TGTGCCAGCAGCCCACCGACAGGGCAGGGTTCACCCCTCCACTTT.